In this sample, the clone carrying this TCR beta chain turned up a few times. No antigen is known for it. The sample belongs to a study of PD-1 blockade in classical Hodgkin lymphoma. Findings of the study overall: Significantly greater TCR diversity emerged by C4D1 in CD4+ cells but not CD8+ cells. The authors excluded patients who started nivolumab under 1 year after ASCT.

TCRdb keeps only in-frame clones here, not all; method: immunoSEQ multiplex PCR. This table has some 53,000 clones, about 89% appearing once. The CDR3 extends over 16 amino acids. Germline V gene sequence: CDR1 SGHVS, CDR2 FNYEAQ. With V trimmed by 1 base and J by 7 bases, 13 bases remained unmatched. Indicated time point: cycle 4 day 1 (C4D1), after 6 weeks of nivolumab. Exposure to brentuximab vedotin varied, and each patient had relapsed following autologous stem cell transplantation. The V and J genes are TRBV7-6 and TRBJ2-7; TRBD2 matches at 7 bases. This sample comprised peripheral blood mononuclear cells (PBMCs), obtained before the fourth cycle of nivolumab. The receptor was isolated from a human donor with classical Hodgkin lymphoma. CDR3 nucleotide sequence: TGTGCCAGCAGCTTAGGAACTAGCGTGGAATCCTCGGAGCAGTACTTC. Protein product: CASSLGTSVESSEQYF.